This TCR beta chain was retrieved from a study of Ad26.COV2.S vaccination and SARS-CoV-2 variants. The table came from immunoSEQ multiplex PCR; TCRdb's copy has only in-frame clones and leaves some out. Here the sample spans hundreds of thousands of clones, 89% being singletons. Per the germline V gene, CDR1 is ENHRY and CDR2 is SYGVKD. Trimming removed 7 bases at V and 0 bases at J, with 14 bases between. The CDR3 contains 15 residues. Treatment of the sample: 15 to 20 received Ad26.COV2.S at low or high dose, single or two shots; about 5 received placebo; per-sample allocation not given. Sampling happened 63 days after the first vaccine or placebo injection.

The gene calls are TRBV10-3 and TRBJ2-3; D is perhaps TRBD1 (6 bases). Sequencing used peripheral blood, obtained in a trial of Ad26.COV2.S vaccine versus placebo. The clonotype was recovered from a person between 18 and 65 years old who received the Ad26.COV2.S COVID-19 vaccine or a placebo. The CDR3 bases are TGTGCCATCACCCAAATCAGGGGAAGCACAGATACGCAGTATTTT. It is translated as CAITQIRGSTDTQYF.